The table lists the clone carrying this TCR beta chain with a few counts. Its specificity is not known. The entry originates in a study of human T cells and chemical hapten exposure. Trimming removed 6 bases at V and 4 bases at J, with 18 bases between. The germline V gene has CDR1 MNHEY and CDR2 SVGAGI. The CDR3 has 15 amino acids. MiXCR, applied by TCRdb to the RACE reads, yields one record per CDR3 protein. The sample includes around 99,000 distinct CDR3 sequences, 8% to 13% seen only once; the top ten take around 2.2%. General study points: No shift was seen in TCRs above 1 in 1000 frequency with DPC sensitization.

Time point described: patch test 2, 6 weeks after DPC sensitization. Specified treatment: therapeutic diphenylcyclopropenone sensitization with weekly scalp DPC. The source is a man aged 35 to 55 with alopecia areata. Some clones in this sample may be carry-over from other donors' samples. This chain links TRBV6-5 with TRBJ1-1, with D uncertain. The source was whole blood, collected in connection with sensitization to the hapten diphenylcyclopropenone (DPC). CDR3 protein: CASSPRKGLGTEAFF. CDR3 nucleotide sequence: TGTGCCAGCAGCCCGAGGAAGGGCTTGGGCACTGAAGCTTTCTTT.